The 13 T cell receptor beta chains below come from one sample, sequenced in a study of cytomegalovirus exposure and HLA in healthy donors. Sequencing was performed with immunoSEQ multiplex PCR; in TCRdb, only in-frame clones are kept and a portion is missing. The top ten hold less than 0.4% of the sample, which has approximately 270,000 clones, around 87% seen once. What was sequenced was PBMCs. Receptors originate from a woman aged 18-29 years in good health and CMV-seronegative.

This chain connects TRBV18 to TRBJ2-7, with D perhaps matching TRBD1 (5 bases). The CDR3 sequence is 15 residues long. Trimming removed 3 bases from V and 2 bases from J, with 14 bases in between. Germline CDR1 KGHSH, CDR2 LQKENI. The CDR3 nucleotides are TGTGCCAGCTCACCCGGACAAGGACCCACCTACGAGCAGTACTTC. As protein: CASSPGQGPTYEQYF.

J is TRBJ1-5 and V is TRBV28, with TRBD1 matching 8 bases. Germline-derived CDR1 and CDR2 are MDHEN and SYDVKM. After removal of 6 bases from V and 4 bases from J, the junction contained 23 bases not matched to a gene. The CDR3 is 20 amino acids. CDR3: CASRSTLWGRGRIRNQPQHF. CDR3 in DNA: TGTGCCAGCAGAAGCACCTTATGGGGCAGGGGGCGCATAAGGAATCAGCCCCAGCATTTT.

The chain joins TRBV9 to TRBJ2-2; D perhaps matches TRBD1 (6 bases). Trimming stripped 4 bases from V and 6 bases from J, with 16 bases between. This CDR3 region has 15 residues. Looked up from germline, CDR1 is SGDLS and CDR2 is YYNGEE. The CDR3 coding sequence is TGTGCCAGCAGCTCACAGGGTACTGTGGCCGGGGAGCTGTTTTTT. The encoded protein is CASSSQGTVAGELFF.

The V and J genes are TRBV7-6 and TRBJ1-2; 8 positions agree with TRBD1. The J segment lost 3 bases and the V segment lost 1 base, leaving 10 bases of the junction unmatched. From germline, CDR1 is SGHVS and CDR2 FNYEAQ. This CDR3 is 17 amino acids long. The DNA for the CDR3 is TGTGCCAGCAGCTTAGACGCCTCGGGACAGGCCTACTATGGCTACACCTTC. Protein product: CASSLDASGQAYYGYTF. Full variable domain (outside the CDR3, taken from reference TRBV7-6 and TRBJ1-2): GAGVSQSPRYKVTKRGQDVALRCDPISGHVSLYWYRQALGQGPEFLTYFNYEAQQDKSGLPNDRFSAERPEGSISTLTIQRTEQRDSAMYRCASSLDASGQAYYGYTFGSGTRLTVV.

This clone was detected once. The chain carries TRBV7-9 and TRBJ1-2, with 7 bases matching TRBD1. Per germline, CDR1 SEHNR and CDR2 FQNEAQ (reference sequence). The CDR3 totals 13 residues. The ends lost 5 bases at V and 5 bases at J; junction bases unmatched: 5. CDR3 region: CASSGTGVYGYTF. CDR3 coding DNA: TGTGCCAGCAGCGGAACAGGGGTTTATGGCTACACCTTC. The whole variable domain, filled in from reference TRBV7-9 and TRBJ1-2, reads DTGVSQNPRHKITKRGQNVTFRCDPISEHNRLYWYRQTLGQGPEFLTYFQNEAQLEKSRLLSDRFSAERPKGSFSTLEIQRTEQGDSAMYLCASSGTGVYGYTFGSGTRLTVV.

The J gene is TRBJ2-5, the V gene TRBV6-6; perhaps TRBD1 as D (8 bases). With 8 bases removed from V and 0 bases from J, the gap between germline ends came to 13 bases. The CDR3 is made up of 14 amino acids. Germline CDR1 and CDR2: MNHNY and SVGAGI (reference sequence). This CDR3 is CASQQGGYQETQYF. The CDR3 nucleotides are TGTGCCAGCCAACAGGGGGGGTACCAAGAGACCCAGTACTTC.

The genes are TRBV27 and TRBJ2-3, with 7 bases lining up with TRBD2. With 3 bases clipped from V and 0 bases from J, the junction kept 9 bases outside the gene matches. Germline values: CDR1 MNHEY, CDR2 SMNVEV (reference sequence). This CDR3 has 17 residues. The CDR3 nucleotides are TGTGCCAGCAGTTTTGATAGTAGCGGGCCTAGCACAGATACGCAGTATTTT. Translation gives CASSFDSSGPSTDTQYF.

V and J are TRBV5-8 and TRBJ1-5; D remains unclear. Germline CDR1 SGHTS, CDR2 YDEGEE. V dropped 3 bases and J dropped 3 bases, with 10 bases sitting between them. The CDR3 runs to 14 residues. Here the CDR3 DNA reads TGTGCCAGCAGCTATCCCGAGCCCAATCAGCCCCAGCATTTT. This codes for CASSYPEPNQPQHF.

The chain uses TRBV5-1 and TRBJ1-4; 8 nucleotides align to TRBD1. The germline gives CDR1 SGHRS, CDR2 YFSETQ. There are 14 residues in the CDR3. J was trimmed by 7 bases and V by 1 base; bases with no gene match: 3. CDR3 sequence (DNA): TGCGCCAGCAGCTTGCAGGGGGCAAGTGAAAAACTGTTTTTT. This encodes CASSLQGASEKLFF.

This rearrangement joins TRBV25-1 to TRBJ1-3; 9 bases agree with TRBD1. The CDR3 consists of 15 residues. Germline V gene data show CDR1 as MGHDK and CDR2 as SYGVNS. V trimming: 6 bases; J trimming: 2 bases; junction bases outside the gene matches: 5. The CDR3 spells CASRGTGSTGNTIYF. The CDR3 DNA reads TGTGCCAGCAGAGGGACAGGGAGTACTGGAAACACCATATATTTT.

The genes are TRBV6-1 and TRBJ2-1; perhaps TRBD1 as D (5 bases). With 2 bases removed from V and 1 base from J, the gap between germline ends came to 12 bases. CDR1 is MNHNS and CDR2 is SASEGT in the germline V gene. The CDR3 has 16 residues. The CDR3 nucleotides read TGTGCCAGCAGTGAATACCAGGGCCCTTCCTACAATGAGCAGTTCTTC. It is translated as CASSEYQGPSYNEQFF.

The gene calls are TRBV12-5 and TRBJ2-1, with TRBD2 matching 10 bases. Germline-derived CDR1 and CDR2 are LGHNT and FRNRAP. This CDR3 region has 15 residues. J was trimmed by 6 bases and V by 0 bases; bases with no gene match: 2. The CDR3 bases are TGTGCTAGTGGTTTGGTACTAGCGGGGAGCAATGAGCAGTTCTTC. Translation gives CASGLVLAGSNEQFF.

This rearrangement joins TRBV6-5 to TRBJ1-4, with no clear D. Germline V gene lookup returns CDR1 MNHEY and CDR2 SVGAGI. The CDR3 totals 15 residues. Trimming removed 0 bases from V and 0 bases from J, with 5 bases in between. CDR3 in amino acids: CASSYSGATNEKLFF. CDR3 in DNA: TGTGCCAGCAGTTACTCCGGGGCAACTAATGAAAAACTGTTTTTT.